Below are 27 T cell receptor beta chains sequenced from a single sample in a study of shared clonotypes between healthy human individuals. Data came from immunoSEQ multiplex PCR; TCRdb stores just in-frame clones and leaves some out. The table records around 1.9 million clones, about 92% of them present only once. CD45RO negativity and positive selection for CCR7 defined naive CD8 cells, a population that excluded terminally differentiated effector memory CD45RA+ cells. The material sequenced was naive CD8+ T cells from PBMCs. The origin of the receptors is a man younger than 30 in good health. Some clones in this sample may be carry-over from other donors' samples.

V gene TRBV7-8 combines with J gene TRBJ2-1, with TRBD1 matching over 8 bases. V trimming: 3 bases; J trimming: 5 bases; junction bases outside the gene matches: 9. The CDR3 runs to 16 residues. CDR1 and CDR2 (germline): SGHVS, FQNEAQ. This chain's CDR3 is CASSFIRGPRDNEQFF. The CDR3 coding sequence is TGTGCCAGCAGCTTTATCAGGGGGCCAAGGGACAATGAGCAGTTCTTC.

The CDR3 DNA reads TGTGCCAGCAGTGACGGAATAGGGAATCAGCCCCAGCATTTT. Protein product: CASSDGIGNQPQHF. This chain connects TRBV6-4 to TRBJ1-5; D ambiguous. With 2 bases removed from V and 4 bases from J, the gap between germline ends came to 9 bases. The CDR3 is 14 amino acids. Germline-derived CDR1 and CDR2 are MRHNA and SNTAGT.

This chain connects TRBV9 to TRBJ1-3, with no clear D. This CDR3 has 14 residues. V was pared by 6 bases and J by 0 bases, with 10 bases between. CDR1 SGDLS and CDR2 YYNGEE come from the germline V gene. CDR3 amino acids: CASTGGSSGNTIYF. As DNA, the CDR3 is TGTGCCAGCACCGGCGGGTCCTCTGGAAACACCATATATTTT.

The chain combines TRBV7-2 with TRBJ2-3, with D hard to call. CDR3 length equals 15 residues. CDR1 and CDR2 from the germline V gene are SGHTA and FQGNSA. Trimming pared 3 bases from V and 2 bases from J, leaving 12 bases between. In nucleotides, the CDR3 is TGTGCCAGCAGCTTCGTCGACGGCCCCACAGATACGCAGTATTTT. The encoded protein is CASSFVDGPTDTQYF.

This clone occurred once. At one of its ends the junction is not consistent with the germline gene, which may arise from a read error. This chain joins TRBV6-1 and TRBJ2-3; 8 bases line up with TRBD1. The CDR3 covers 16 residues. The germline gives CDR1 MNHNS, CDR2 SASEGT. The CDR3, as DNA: TGTGCCAGCAGTCAAGCTCCGGGACAGGGCACAGATACGCAGTATTTT. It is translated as CASSQAPGQGTDTQYF.

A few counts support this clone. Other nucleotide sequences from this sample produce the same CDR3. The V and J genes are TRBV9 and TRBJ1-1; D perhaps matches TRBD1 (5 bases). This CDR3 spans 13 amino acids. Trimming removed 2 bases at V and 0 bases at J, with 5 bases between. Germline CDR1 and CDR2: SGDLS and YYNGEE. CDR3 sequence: CASSVDMNTEAFF. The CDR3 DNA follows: TGTGCCAGCAGCGTGGACATGAACACTGAAGCTTTCTTT.

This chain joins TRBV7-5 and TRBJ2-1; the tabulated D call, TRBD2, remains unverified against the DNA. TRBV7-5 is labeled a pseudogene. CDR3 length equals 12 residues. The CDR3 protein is CARGGVLRVQFF. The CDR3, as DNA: TGTGCCAGAGGGGGGGTACTTCGAGTGCAGTTCTTC.

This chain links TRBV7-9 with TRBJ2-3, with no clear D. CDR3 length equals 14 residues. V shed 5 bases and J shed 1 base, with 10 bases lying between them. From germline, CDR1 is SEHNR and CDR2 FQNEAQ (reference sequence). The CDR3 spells CASSGGFRTDTQYF. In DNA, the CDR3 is TGTGCCAGCAGCGGCGGCTTCCGCACAGATACGCAGTATTTT.

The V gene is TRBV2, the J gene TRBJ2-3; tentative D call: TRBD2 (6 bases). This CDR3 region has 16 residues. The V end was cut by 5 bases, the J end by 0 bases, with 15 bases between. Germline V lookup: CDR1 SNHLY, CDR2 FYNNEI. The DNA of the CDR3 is TGTGCCAGCAGTCCAGACTCGGGACTTAGCACAGATACGCAGTATTTT. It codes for CASSPDSGLSTDTQYF.

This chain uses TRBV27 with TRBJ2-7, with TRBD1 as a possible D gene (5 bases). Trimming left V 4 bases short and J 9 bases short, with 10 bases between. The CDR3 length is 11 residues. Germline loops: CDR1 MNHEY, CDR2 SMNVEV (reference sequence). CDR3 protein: CASSSGLGQYF. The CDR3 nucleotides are TGTGCCAGCAGTTCAGGGCTGGGGCAGTACTTC.

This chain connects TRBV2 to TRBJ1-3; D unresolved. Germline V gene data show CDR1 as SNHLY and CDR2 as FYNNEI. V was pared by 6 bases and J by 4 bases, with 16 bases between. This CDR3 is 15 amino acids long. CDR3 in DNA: TGTGCCAGCAGCGAACCAAGGGTTGCCGGAAACACCATATATTTT. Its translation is CASSEPRVAGNTIYF. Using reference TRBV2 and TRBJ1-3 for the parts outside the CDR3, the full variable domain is EPEVTQTPSHQVTQMGQEVILRCVPISNHLYFYWYRQILGQKVEFLVSFYNNEISEKSEIFDDQFSVERPDGSNFTLKIRSTKLEDSAMYFCASSEPRVAGNTIYFGEGSWLTVV.

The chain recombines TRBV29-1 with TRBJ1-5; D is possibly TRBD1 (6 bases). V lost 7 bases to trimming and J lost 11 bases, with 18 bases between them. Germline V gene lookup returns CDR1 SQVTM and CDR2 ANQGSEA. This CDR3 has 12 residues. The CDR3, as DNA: TGCAGCGCCGTGGGCCTAGGGGGGGCCCAGCATTTT. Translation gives CSAVGLGGAQHF.

CDR3 nucleotides: TGTGCCAGCAGCTTAGGGGGCGAAAAGTACGAGCAGTACTTC. Protein product: CASSLGGEKYEQYF. The chain has TRBV11-2 and TRBJ2-7, with D possibly matching TRBD1 (5 bases). The CDR3 totals 14 residues. Germline V gives CDR1 SGHAT, CDR2 FQNNGV. Between the trimmed V and J ends, which lost 1 base and 4 bases, there was a span of 11 bases.

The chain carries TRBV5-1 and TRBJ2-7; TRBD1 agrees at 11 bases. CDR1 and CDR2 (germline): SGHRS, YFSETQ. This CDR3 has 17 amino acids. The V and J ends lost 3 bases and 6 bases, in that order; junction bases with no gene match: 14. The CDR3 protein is CASSWDRDRGTGVEQYF. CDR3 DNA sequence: TGCGCCAGCAGCTGGGACCGGGACAGGGGGACAGGGGTCGAGCAGTACTTC.

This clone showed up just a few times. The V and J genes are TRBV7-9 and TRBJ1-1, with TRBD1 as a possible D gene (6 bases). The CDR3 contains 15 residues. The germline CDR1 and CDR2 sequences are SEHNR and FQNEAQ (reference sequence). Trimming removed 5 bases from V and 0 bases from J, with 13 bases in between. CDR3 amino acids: CASSLKTGLNTEAFF. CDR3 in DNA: TGTGCCAGCAGCCTAAAGACAGGCCTGAACACTGAAGCTTTCTTT.

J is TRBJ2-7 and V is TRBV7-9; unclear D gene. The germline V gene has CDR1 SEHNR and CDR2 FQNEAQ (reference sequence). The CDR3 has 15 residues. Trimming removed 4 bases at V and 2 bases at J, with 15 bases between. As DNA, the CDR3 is TGTGCCAGCAGCTCTACCAGAGAGCTTACCTACGAGCAGTACTTC. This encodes CASSSTRELTYEQYF. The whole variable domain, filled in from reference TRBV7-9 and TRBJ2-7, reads DTGVSQNPRHKITKRGQNVTFRCDPISEHNRLYWYRQTLGQGPEFLTYFQNEAQLEKSRLLSDRFSAERPKGSFSTLEIQRTEQGDSAMYLCASSSTRELTYEQYFGPGTRLTVT.

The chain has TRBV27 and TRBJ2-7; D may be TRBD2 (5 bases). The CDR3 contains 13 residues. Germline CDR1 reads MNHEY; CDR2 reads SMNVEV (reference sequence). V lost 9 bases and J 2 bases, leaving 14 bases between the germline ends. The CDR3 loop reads CASHGSGAYEQYF. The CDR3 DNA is TGTGCCAGTCACGGCAGCGGTGCCTACGAGCAGTACTTC.

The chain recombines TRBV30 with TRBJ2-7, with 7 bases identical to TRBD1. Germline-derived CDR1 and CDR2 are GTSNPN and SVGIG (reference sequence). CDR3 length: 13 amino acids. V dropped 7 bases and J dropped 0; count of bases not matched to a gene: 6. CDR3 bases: TGTGCCTACACAGGGGTACCCTCCTACGAGCAGTACTTC. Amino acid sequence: CAYTGVPSYEQYF.

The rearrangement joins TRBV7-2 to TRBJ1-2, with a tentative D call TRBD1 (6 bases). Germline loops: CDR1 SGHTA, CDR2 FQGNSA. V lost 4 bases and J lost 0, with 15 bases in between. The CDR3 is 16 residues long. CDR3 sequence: CASSSPMGGSNYGYTF. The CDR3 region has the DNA TGTGCCAGCAGCTCCCCCATGGGGGGCTCTAACTATGGCTACACCTTC. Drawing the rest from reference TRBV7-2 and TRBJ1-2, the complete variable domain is GAGVSQSPSNKVTEKGKDVELRCDPISGHTALYWYRQSLGQGLEFLIYFQGNSAPDKSGLPSDRFSAERTGGSVSTLTIQRTQQEDSAVYLCASSSPMGGSNYGYTFGSGTRLTVV.

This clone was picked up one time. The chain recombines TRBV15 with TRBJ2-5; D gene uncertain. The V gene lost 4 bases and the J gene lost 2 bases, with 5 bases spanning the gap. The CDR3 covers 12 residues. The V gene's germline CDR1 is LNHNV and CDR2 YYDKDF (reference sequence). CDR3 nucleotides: TGTGCCACCAGCAACCGTCAAGAGACCCAGTACTTC. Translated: CATSNRQETQYF.

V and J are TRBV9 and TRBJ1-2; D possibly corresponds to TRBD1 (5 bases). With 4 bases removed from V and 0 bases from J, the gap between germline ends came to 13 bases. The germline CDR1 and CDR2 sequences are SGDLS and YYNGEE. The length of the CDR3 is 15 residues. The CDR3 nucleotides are TGTGCCAGCAGCCCGGTGGGACTGTCTAACTATGGCTACACCTTC. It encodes CASSPVGLSNYGYTF.

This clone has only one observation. The CDR3 DNA reads TGTGCCAGCAGCTTAGGCGGGGGGCAGAATCCTCGGAGAGGCTACACCTTC. Translation gives CASSLGGGQNPRRGYTF. The chain uses TRBV13 and TRBJ1-2, with D possibly being TRBD1 (6 bases). The germline gives CDR1 PRHDT, CDR2 FYEKMQ (reference sequence). V shed 0 bases and J shed 8 bases, with 22 bases lying between them. The CDR3 is made up of 17 amino acids.

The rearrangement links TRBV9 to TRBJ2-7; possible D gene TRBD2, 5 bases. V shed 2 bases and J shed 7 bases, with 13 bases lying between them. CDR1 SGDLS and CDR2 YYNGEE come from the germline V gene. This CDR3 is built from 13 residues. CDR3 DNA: TGTGCCAGCAGCGTCGACGGAAAGCGGGAGCAGTACTTC. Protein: CASSVDGKREQYF.

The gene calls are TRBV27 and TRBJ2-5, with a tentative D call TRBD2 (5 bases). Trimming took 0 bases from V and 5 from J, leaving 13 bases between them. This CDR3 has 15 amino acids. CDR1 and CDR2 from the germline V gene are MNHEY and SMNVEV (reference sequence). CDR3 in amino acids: CASSLSLALGETQYF. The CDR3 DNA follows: TGTGCCAGCAGTTTATCTCTAGCTTTGGGCGAGACCCAGTACTTC.

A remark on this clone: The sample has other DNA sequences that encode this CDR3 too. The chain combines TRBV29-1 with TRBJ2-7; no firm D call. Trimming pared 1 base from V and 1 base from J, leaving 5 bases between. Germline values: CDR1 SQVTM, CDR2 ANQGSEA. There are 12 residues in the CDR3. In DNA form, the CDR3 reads TGCAGCGTTGAAGGCAGATCCTACGAGCAGTACTTC. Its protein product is CSVEGRSYEQYF.

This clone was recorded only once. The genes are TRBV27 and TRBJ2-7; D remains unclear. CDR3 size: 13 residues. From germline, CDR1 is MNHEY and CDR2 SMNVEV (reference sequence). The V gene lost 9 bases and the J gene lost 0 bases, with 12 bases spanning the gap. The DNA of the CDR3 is TGTGCCAGGATGAAGGCGACCTCCTACGAGCAGTACTTC. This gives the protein CARMKATSYEQYF.

DNA for the CDR3: TGCAGCGTTGAGAAAGGGACAGGCGTAACCTACGAGCAGTACTTC. Protein sequence: CSVEKGTGVTYEQYF. The chain combines TRBV29-1 with TRBJ2-7; 8 bases line up with TRBD1. CDR3 length: 15 residues. Germline V gene data show CDR1 as SQVTM and CDR2 as ANQGSEA. Unmatched junction bases numbered 9, after V lost 3 bases and J lost 2 bases.